The table lists the clone carrying this T cell receptor (beta chain) with a few counts. As originally analysed: Reference gene primer amplification yielded estimated nucleated cell counts. Sequencing used immunoSEQ multiplex PCR; TCRdb keeps in-frame clones, though not all of them. V, J and clone size are taken as reported in that table, and D and trimming were inferred from the DNA itself. The sample contains 200,000 to 250,000 clones, roughly 89% of which appear only once. This entry belongs to a study of blood T cell repertoires in COVID-19. For the study at large: Acute-phase and convalescent COVID-19 samples originated in the United States, Italy and Spain. PBMCs, B-cell-depleted T cells, or T cells provided the cDNA or gDNA that made up the material.

Unmatched junction bases numbered 4, after V lost 4 bases and J lost 5 bases. Germline V lookup: CDR1 SGHRS, CDR2 YFSETQ. This CDR3 is built from 14 residues. V usage is TRBV5-1 and J usage is TRBJ2-5; 11 nucleotides line up with TRBD1. The sample comprised peripheral blood. The receptor was derived from a man in his fifties or sixties who had recovered from COVID-19. The DNA for the CDR3 is TGCGCCAGCAGCGTTGGACAGGGGGCTGAGACCCAGTACTTC. Translating it yields CASSVGQGAETQYF.